Below, 25 T cell receptor beta chains from the same sample are listed, as sequenced in a study of cytomegalovirus exposure and HLA in healthy donors (TCRdb year 2017). Library generation was performed with the immunoSEQ multiplex PCR assay. A mixture of 60 forward primers for TCR Vbeta segments and 13 reverse primers for TCR Jbeta segments was used in the multiplex PCR. Sourced from immuneACCESS, this table was stored by TCRdb with only in-frame sequences that have V and J called. A share of the clones is absent; for the studies checked, an unresolved V gene accounts for under half, and the remainder has no known explanation. For this sample the table gives roughly 180,000 clones, of which 85% were detected only once. Jointly, the top ten make up 1% of the sample. Sequenced sample: PBMCs. Receptors were obtained from a boy aged 2 to 10 in good health and CMV-seronegative.

As for this clone: Compared with germline, one end of the junction differs, possibly owing to a read error. The gene calls are TRBV5-4 and TRBJ2-1, with TRBD2 matching 12 bases. Per germline, CDR1 SGHNT and CDR2 YYREEE (reference sequence). The CDR3 has 14 amino acids. The CDR3 bases are TGTGCCAGCAGCTTGGGACTAGCGGGAGTTGAGCAGCTCTTC. Its translation is CASSLGLAGVEQLF.

V and J are TRBV6-4 and TRBJ1-1, with TRBD1 as a possible D gene (6 bases). The V gene's germline CDR1 is MRHNA and CDR2 SNTAGT. Trimming removed 2 bases at V and 1 base at J, with 17 bases between. The CDR3 loop spans 17 amino acids. The CDR3 loop reads CASSDRDTDAENTEAFF. For the CDR3, the DNA is TGTGCCAGCAGTGACCGGGACACGGACGCCGAGAACACTGAAGCTTTCTTT.

This chain joins TRBV6-1 and TRBJ1-2, with a tentative D call TRBD1 (6 bases). Trimming removed 5 bases at V and 2 bases at J, with 9 bases between. The CDR3 spans 13 residues. Germline values: CDR1 MNHNS, CDR2 SASEGT. The chain's CDR3 is CASSLDSNYGYTF. In DNA, the CDR3 is TGTGCCAGCAGTTTGGACAGCAACTATGGCTACACCTTC.

The CDR3 DNA reads TGTGCCAGCAGTGAATGGGACAGGGCTAATTCACCCCTCCACTTT. The encoded protein is CASSEWDRANSPLHF. The V gene is TRBV2, the J gene TRBJ1-6; 9 bases fit TRBD1. J lost 6 bases, V lost 2 bases, and 2 bases had no gene match. Per germline, CDR1 SNHLY and CDR2 FYNNEI. The CDR3 loop spans 15 amino acids. Variable domain in full (rest from reference TRBV2 and TRBJ1-6): EPEVTQTPSHQVTQMGQEVILRCVPISNHLYFYWYRQILGQKVEFLVSFYNNEISEKSEIFDDQFSVERPDGSNFTLKIRSTKLEDSAMYFCASSEWDRANSPLHFGNGTRLTVT.

V usage is TRBV19 and J usage is TRBJ2-1, with TRBD2 identical over 8 bases. This CDR3 contains 14 residues. V shed 10 bases, J shed 0 bases, and the junction held 5 bases outside the gene matches. Germline V gene data show CDR1 as LNHDA and CDR2 as SQIVND (reference sequence). Here the CDR3 reads CATQRESSYNEQFF. In DNA form, the CDR3 reads TGTGCCACCCAGCGGGAGAGCTCCTACAATGAGCAGTTCTTC.

This clone was seen just once. The V and J genes are TRBV19 and TRBJ1-1, with TRBD1 identical over 9 bases. This CDR3 has 14 residues. Germline V gene data show CDR1 as LNHDA and CDR2 as SQIVND (reference sequence). V trimming: 3 bases; J trimming: 5 bases; junction bases outside the gene matches: 4. CDR3 nucleotide sequence: TGTGCCAGTAGTATTGACAGGGGGAGGACTGAAGCTTTCTTT. Encoded protein: CASSIDRGRTEAFF. Using reference TRBV19 and TRBJ1-1 for the parts outside the CDR3, the full variable domain is DGGITQSPKYLFRKEGQNVTLSCEQNLNHDAMYWYRQDPGQGLRLIYYSQIVNDFQKGDIAEGYSVSREKKESFPLTVTSAQKNPTAFYLCASSIDRGRTEAFFGQGTRLTVV.

The chain recombines TRBV28 with TRBJ2-7; D perhaps matches TRBD1 (6 bases). Trimming pared 6 bases from V and 2 bases from J, leaving 11 bases between. CDR3 length: 13 residues. Germline loops: CDR1 MDHEN, CDR2 SYDVKM. The DNA for the CDR3 is TGTGCCAGCAGCTCCGGGACAACCTACGAGCAGTACGTC. This translates into CASSSGTTYEQYV.

The chain is built from TRBV7-9 and TRBJ1-2; D remains ambiguous. Germline-derived CDR1 and CDR2 are SEHNR and FQNEAQ (reference sequence). This CDR3 has 15 amino acids. Trimming took 4 bases from V and 0 from J, leaving 12 bases between them. The CDR3 sequence is CASSSNSGSNYGYTF. CDR3 DNA sequence: TGTGCCAGCAGCTCTAACTCAGGTTCTAACTATGGCTACACCTTC.

The chain joins TRBV30 to TRBJ1-1; TRBD1 matches at 8 bases. V shed 0 bases, J shed 0 bases, and the junction held 12 bases outside the gene matches. Germline assignment: CDR1 GTSNPN and CDR2 SVGIG (reference sequence). The CDR3 loop spans 18 amino acids. The CDR3 DNA sequence: TGTGCCTGGAGTGTACGTAGGGACAGGTGGACCATGAACACTGAAGCTTTCTTT. It specifies CAWSVRRDRWTMNTEAFF.

The rearrangement joins TRBV11-2 to TRBJ2-5; D is perhaps TRBD2 (6 bases). CDR1 SGHAT and CDR2 FQNNGV come from the germline V gene. The V gene lost 0 bases and the J gene lost 4 bases, with 9 bases spanning the gap. This CDR3 contains 14 residues. In nucleotides, the CDR3 is TGTGCCAGCAGCTTAGACGGGGGTAGAGAGACCCAGTACTTC. As protein: CASSLDGGRETQYF.

The chain combines TRBV2 with TRBJ2-5; D remains ambiguous. The J call is in doubt because the DNA end fits TRBJ2-7 better. The CDR3 has 13 amino acids. Per the germline V gene, CDR1 is SNHLY and CDR2 is FYNNEI. CDR3 protein: CASSLSLPYEQYF. The CDR3 DNA follows: TGTGCCAGCAGTCTAAGTCTCCCCTACGAGCAGTACTTC.

V usage is TRBV14 and J usage is TRBJ1-2, with a weak D call TRBD1 (5 bases). The CDR3 covers 15 residues. V shed 1 base and J shed 1 base, with 10 bases lying between them. CDR1 is SGHDN, CDR2 FVKESK, per germline. The CDR3 here is CASSQGPGLNYGYTF. The CDR3 DNA follows: TGTGCCAGCAGCCAAGGTCCGGGACTTAACTATGGCTACACCTTC.

The chain couples TRBV5-1 to TRBJ2-7; 7 positions agree with TRBD1. Germline CDR1 reads SGHRS; CDR2 reads YFSETQ. V shed 4 bases and J 2 bases; nucleotides not matched to a gene: 3. This CDR3 comprises 13 residues. CDR3 loop: CASSIDRAYEQYF. Written as DNA, the CDR3 is TGCGCCAGCAGCATCGACAGGGCCTACGAGCAGTACTTC.

This clone was counted a few times. The chain joins TRBV6-1 to TRBJ1-1; possibly TRBD1 for D (5 bases). Germline CDR1 MNHNS, CDR2 SASEGT. The CDR3 is 15 amino acids. Deletions cut 2 bases from V and 5 bases from J, with 15 bases between. CDR3 loop: CASSELASRDTEAFF. The CDR3 bases are TGTGCCAGCAGTGAACTGGCTTCCAGGGATACTGAAGCTTTCTTT.

The chain joins TRBV15 to TRBJ2-2; weak D call: TRBD2 (6 bases). The CDR3 contains 15 residues. Looked up from germline, CDR1 is LNHNV and CDR2 is YYDKDF (reference sequence). V gave up 6 bases and J gave up 7 bases, with 18 bases separating them. As DNA, the CDR3 is TGTGCCACCAGTCAAGGGCCGGGACTTAGCGGGGAGCTGTTTTTT. This gives the protein CATSQGPGLSGELFF.

The genes are TRBV9 and TRBJ1-1; D is undetermined. Germline assignment: CDR1 SGDLS and CDR2 YYNGEE. V was cut by 3 bases and J by 4 bases, with 10 bases left in between. This CDR3 spans 13 amino acids. The CDR3 region is CASSEAPGTEAFF. For the CDR3, the DNA is TGTGCCAGCAGCGAGGCCCCAGGCACTGAAGCTTTCTTT.

This chain connects TRBV6-5 to TRBJ1-1; TRBD1 agrees at 9 bases. The germline V gene has CDR1 MNHEY and CDR2 SVGAGI. V was pared by 6 bases and J by 4 bases, with 9 bases of the junction left unmatched. This CDR3 has 15 residues. CDR3 DNA sequence: TGTGCCAGCAGCCGGACAGGGGAGATGGCCACTGAAGCTTTCTTT. The encoded protein is CASSRTGEMATEAFF.

This chain connects TRBV2 to TRBJ2-6; no firm D call. Trimming cost V 6 bases and J 0 bases, with 6 bases left between them. Per the germline V gene, CDR1 is SNHLY and CDR2 is FYNNEI. The CDR3 consists of 14 residues. The CDR3 bases are TGTGCCAGCAGGACATCCTCTGGGGCCAACGTCCTGACTTTC. Residues: CASRTSSGANVLTF.

This chain connects TRBV15 to TRBJ2-5; D remains ambiguous. The CDR3 contains 15 residues. Deletions cut 1 base from V and 2 bases from J, with 11 bases between. Germline lookup yields CDR1 LNHNV and CDR2 YYDKDF (reference sequence). Here the CDR3 DNA reads TGTGCCACCAGCAGAGGGAACCGACAACAAGAGACCCAGTACTTC. Translation: CATSRGNRQQETQYF. Complete variable domain (other parts from reference TRBV15 and TRBJ2-5): DAMVIQNPRYQVTQFGKPVTLSCSQTLNHNVMYWYQQKSSQAPKLLFHYYDKDFNNEADTPDNFQSRRPNTSFCFLDIRSPGLGDTAMYLCATSRGNRQQETQYFGPGTRLLVL.

The chain uses TRBV5-8 and TRBJ2-7, with 10 bases aligning to TRBD2. The junction had 3 bases not matched to a gene; V was cut back by 0 bases and J by 3 bases. The CDR3 spans 15 residues. Germline V gives CDR1 SGHTS, CDR2 YDEGEE. The CDR3 region is CASSLASGGLYEQYV. The CDR3 DNA sequence: TGTGCCAGCAGCTTGGCTAGCGGGGGCCTCTACGAGCAGTACGTC.

Details on this clone: Germline is not matched at one junction end, which may reflect a read error. The CDR3 sequence is CSSSLRGEPVYEQYF. The DNA for the CDR3 is TGTTCCAGCAGCTTACGCGGAGAACCTGTTTACGAGCAGTACTTC. V usage is TRBV7-9 and J usage is TRBJ2-7; no reliable D call. The CDR3 sequence is 15 residues long. Germline CDR1 reads SEHNR; CDR2 reads FQNEAQ (reference sequence).

The V and J genes are TRBV2 and TRBJ2-5, with 9 bases matching TRBD1. J lost 4 bases, V lost 7 bases, and 10 bases had no gene match. In germline, CDR1 is SNHLY, CDR2 FYNNEI. CDR3 length: 15 amino acids. CDR3 bases: TGTGCCAGCACTCCGGACAGGGGAACGGGAGAGACCCAGTACTTC. This gives the protein CASTPDRGTGETQYF.

The rearrangement links TRBV27 to TRBJ2-7, with 7 positions matching TRBD2. Germline loops: CDR1 MNHEY, CDR2 SMNVEV (reference sequence). This CDR3 comprises 16 residues. The ends lost 3 bases at V and 0 bases at J; junction bases unmatched: 8. Here the CDR3 reads CASSFRTRLSSYEQYF. The DNA of the CDR3 is TGTGCCAGCAGTTTCCGGACTAGGCTGAGCTCCTACGAGCAGTACTTC.

The table lists this clone with a count of one. This CDR3 reads CASSEGPRGPGAGDSYNEQFF. CDR3 nucleotide sequence: TGTGCCAGCAGTGAAGGCCCCAGGGGCCCGGGAGCGGGAGACTCCTACAATGAGCAGTTCTTC. The chain recombines TRBV2 with TRBJ2-1; 8 nucleotides match TRBD2. The germline gives CDR1 SNHLY, CDR2 FYNNEI. Trimming took 1 base from V and 0 from J; bases not matched to a gene: 17. The CDR3 consists of 21 residues.

This clone was detected only once. The chain carries TRBV28 and TRBJ2-7; tentatively, D is TRBD1 (8 bases). CDR1 and CDR2 (germline): MDHEN, SYDVKM. The germline V and J ends were trimmed by 4 bases and 7 bases, with 14 bases remaining between them. The CDR3 spans 13 residues. CDR3 amino acids: CASSSGQGGEQYF. As DNA, the CDR3 is TGTGCCAGCAGTTCTGGACAGGGAGGGGAGCAGTACTTC.